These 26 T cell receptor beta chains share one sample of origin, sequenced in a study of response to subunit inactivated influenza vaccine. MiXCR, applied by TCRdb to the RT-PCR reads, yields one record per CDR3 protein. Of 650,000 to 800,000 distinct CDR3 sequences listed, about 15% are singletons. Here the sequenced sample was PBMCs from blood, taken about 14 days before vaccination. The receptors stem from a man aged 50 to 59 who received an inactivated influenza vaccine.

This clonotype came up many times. CDR3 sequence: CASSEVRVNQPQHF. Here the CDR3 DNA reads TGTGCCAGCAGTGAGGTCAGGGTCAATCAGCCCCAGCATTTT. V gene TRBV12-3 or TRBV12-4 combines with J gene TRBJ1-5, with D possibly matching TRBD1 (5 bases). Trimming removed 5 bases from V and 3 bases from J, with 11 bases in between. The CDR3 sequence is 14 residues long.

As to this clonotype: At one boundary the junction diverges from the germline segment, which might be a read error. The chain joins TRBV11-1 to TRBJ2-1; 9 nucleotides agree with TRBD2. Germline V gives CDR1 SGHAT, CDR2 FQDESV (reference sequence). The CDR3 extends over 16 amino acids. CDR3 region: CSASPRLAGRPNEQFF. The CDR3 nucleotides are TGCAGCGCTTCCCCACGTCTAGCGGGGCGTCCAAATGAGCAGTTCTTC.

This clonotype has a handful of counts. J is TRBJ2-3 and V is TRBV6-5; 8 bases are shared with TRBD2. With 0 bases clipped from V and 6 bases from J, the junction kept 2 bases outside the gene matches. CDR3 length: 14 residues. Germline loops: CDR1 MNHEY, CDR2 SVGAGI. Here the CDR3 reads CASSYSTGGDTQYF. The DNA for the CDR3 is TGTGCCAGCAGTTACTCCACGGGAGGGGATACGCAGTATTTT.

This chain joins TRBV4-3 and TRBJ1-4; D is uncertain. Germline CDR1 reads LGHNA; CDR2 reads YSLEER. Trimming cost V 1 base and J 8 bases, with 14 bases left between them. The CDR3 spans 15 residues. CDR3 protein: CASSQGAGFVEKLFF. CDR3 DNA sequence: TGCGCCAGCAGCCAAGGGGCCGGCTTTGTCGAAAAACTGTTTTTT.

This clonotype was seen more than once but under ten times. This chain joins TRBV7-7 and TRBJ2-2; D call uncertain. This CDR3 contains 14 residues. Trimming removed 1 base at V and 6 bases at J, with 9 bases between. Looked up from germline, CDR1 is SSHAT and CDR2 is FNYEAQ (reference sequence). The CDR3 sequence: CASSLGIAAGELFF. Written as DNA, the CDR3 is TGTGCCAGCAGCTTAGGGATTGCAGCCGGGGAGCTGTTTTTT.

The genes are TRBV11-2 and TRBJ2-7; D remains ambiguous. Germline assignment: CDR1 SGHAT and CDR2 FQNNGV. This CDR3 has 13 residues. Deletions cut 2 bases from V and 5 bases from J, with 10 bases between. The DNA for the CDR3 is TGTGCCAGCAGCTTACTTACAGACCACGAGCAGTACTTC. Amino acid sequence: CASSLLTDHEQYF.

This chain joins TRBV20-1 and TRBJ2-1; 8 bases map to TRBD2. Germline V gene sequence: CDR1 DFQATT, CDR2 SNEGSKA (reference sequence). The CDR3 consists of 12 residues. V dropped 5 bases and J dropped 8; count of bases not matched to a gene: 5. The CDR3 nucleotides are TGCAGTGCTGGACTAGCTAGCTATGAGCAGTTCTTC. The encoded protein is CSAGLASYEQFF.

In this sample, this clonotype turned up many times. The CDR3 DNA follows: TGTGCCAGCAGCCTACCGGGACAGGGGAACGAGCAGTACTTC. This gives the protein CASSLPGQGNEQYF. This rearrangement joins TRBV3-1 to TRBJ2-7; 10 nucleotides match TRBD1. The germline V gene has CDR1 LGHDT and CDR2 YNNKEL (reference sequence). This CDR3 is built from 14 residues. Trimming cost V 4 bases and J 5 bases; bases outside gene matches: 5.

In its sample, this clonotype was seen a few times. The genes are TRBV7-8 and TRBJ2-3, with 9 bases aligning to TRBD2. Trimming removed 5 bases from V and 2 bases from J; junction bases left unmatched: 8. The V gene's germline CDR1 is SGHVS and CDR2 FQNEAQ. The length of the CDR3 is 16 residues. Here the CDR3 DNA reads TGTGCCAGCAGCGAATTTAGCGGGGGAAACACAGATACGCAGTATTTT. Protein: CASSEFSGGNTDTQYF. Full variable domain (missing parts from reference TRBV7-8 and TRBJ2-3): GAGVSQSPRYKVAKRGQDVALRCDPISGHVSLFWYQQALGQGPEFLTYFQNEAQLDKSGLPSDRFFAERPEGSVSTLKIQRTQQEDSAVYLCASSEFSGGNTDTQYFGPGTRLTVL.

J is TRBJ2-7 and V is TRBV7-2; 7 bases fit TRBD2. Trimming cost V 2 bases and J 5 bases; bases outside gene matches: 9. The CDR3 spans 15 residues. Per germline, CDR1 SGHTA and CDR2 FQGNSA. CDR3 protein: CASSLSVRGVHEQYF. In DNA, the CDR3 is TGTGCCAGCAGCTTATCGGTACGGGGGGTCCACGAGCAGTACTTC.

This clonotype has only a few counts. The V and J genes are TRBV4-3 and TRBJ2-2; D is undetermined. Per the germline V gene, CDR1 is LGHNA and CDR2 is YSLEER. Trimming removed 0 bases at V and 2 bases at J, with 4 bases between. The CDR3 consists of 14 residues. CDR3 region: CASSQEYNTGELFF. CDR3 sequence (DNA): TGCGCCAGCAGCCAAGAGTACAACACCGGGGAGCTGTTTTTT.

The CDR3 sequence is CASSVVAELTDTQYF. The CDR3 DNA follows: TGTGCCAGCAGCGTAGTGGCGGAGCTCACAGATACGCAGTATTTT. The rearrangement links TRBV9 to TRBJ2-3; no clear D. Germline V gene lookup returns CDR1 SGDLS and CDR2 YYNGEE. Trimming removed 0 bases at V and 2 bases at J, with 10 bases between. This CDR3 has 15 amino acids.

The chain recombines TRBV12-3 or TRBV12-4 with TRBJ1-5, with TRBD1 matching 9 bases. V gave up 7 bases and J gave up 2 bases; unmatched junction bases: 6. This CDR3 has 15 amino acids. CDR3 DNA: TGTGCCAGCACGGGGACAGGGTTTCGCAATCAGCCCCAGCATTTT. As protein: CASTGTGFRNQPQHF.

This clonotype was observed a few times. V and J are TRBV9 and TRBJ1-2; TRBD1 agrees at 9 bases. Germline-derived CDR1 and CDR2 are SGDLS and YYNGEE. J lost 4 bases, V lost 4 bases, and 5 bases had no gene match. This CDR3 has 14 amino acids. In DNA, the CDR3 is TGTGCCAGCAGCCAACAGGGACAGGGCTATGGCTACACCTTC. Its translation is CASSQQGQGYGYTF.

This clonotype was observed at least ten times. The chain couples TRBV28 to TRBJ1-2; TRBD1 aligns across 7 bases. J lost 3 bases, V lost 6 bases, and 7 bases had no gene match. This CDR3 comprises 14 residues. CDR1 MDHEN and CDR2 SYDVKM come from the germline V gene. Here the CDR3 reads CASREGARDYGYTF. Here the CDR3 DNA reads TGTGCCAGCAGGGAGGGGGCGCGGGACTATGGCTACACCTTC.

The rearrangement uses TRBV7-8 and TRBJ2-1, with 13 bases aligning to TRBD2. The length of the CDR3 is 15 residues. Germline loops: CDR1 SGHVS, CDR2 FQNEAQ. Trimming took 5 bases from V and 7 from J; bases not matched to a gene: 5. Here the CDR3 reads CASSRGTSGENEQFF. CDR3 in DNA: TGTGCCAGCAGCCGAGGGACTAGCGGGGAAAATGAGCAGTTCTTC.

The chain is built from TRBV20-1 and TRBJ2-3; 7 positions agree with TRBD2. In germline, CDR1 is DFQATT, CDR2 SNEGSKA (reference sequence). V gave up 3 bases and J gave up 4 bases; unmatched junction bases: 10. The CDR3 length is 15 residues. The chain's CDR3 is CSASAGAVGADTQYF. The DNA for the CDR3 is TGCAGTGCTAGCGCGGGAGCAGTAGGGGCAGATACGCAGTATTTT.

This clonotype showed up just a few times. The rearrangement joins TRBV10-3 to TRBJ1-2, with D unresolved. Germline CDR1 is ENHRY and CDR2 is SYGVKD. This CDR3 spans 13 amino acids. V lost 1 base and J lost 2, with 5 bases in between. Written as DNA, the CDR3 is TGTGCCATCAGTGAGTTTCAGAACTATGGCTACACCTTC. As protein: CAISEFQNYGYTF.

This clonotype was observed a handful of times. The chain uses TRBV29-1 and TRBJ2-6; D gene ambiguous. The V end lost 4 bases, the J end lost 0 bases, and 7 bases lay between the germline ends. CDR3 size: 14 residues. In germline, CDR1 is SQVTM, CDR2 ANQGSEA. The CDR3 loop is CSVGMDSGANVLTF. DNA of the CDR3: TGCAGCGTTGGCATGGACTCTGGGGCCAACGTCCTGACTTTC.

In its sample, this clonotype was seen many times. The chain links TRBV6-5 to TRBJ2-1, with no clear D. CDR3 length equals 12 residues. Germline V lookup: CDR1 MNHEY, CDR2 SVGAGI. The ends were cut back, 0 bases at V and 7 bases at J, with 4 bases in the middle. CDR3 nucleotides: TGTGCCAGCAGTTACTCACGGAATGAGCAGTTCTTC. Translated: CASSYSRNEQFF.

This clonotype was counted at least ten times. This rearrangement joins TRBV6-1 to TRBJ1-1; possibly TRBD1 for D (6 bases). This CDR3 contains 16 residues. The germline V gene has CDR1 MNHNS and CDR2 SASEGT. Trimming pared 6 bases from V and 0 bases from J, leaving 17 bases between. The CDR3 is CASSLSQGGVNTEAFF. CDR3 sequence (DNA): TGTGCCAGCAGCCTCTCACAGGGAGGGGTGAACACTGAAGCTTTCTTT.

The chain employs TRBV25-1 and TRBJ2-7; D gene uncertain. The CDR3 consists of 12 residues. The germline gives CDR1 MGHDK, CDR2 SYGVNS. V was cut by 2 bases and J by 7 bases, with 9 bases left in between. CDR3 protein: CASSEVSGEQYF. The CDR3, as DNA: TGTGCCAGCAGTGAAGTCTCCGGGGAGCAGTACTTC.

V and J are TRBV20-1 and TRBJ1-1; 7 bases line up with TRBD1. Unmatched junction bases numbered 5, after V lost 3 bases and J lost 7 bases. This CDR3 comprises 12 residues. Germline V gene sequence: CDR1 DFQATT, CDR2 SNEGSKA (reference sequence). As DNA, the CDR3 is TGCAGTGCTAGGGGACAGTGGCTTGAAGCTTTCTTT. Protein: CSARGQWLEAFF.

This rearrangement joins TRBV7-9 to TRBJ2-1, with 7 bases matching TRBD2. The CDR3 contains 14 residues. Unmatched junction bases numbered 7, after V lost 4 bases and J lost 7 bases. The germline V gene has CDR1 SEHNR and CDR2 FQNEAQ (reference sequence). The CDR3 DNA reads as TGTGCCAGCAGCTACCCGGGAGGCGGGAATGAGCAGTTCTTC. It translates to CASSYPGGGNEQFF. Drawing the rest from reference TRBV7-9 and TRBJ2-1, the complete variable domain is DTGVSQNPRHKITKRGQNVTFRCDPISEHNRLYWYRQTLGQGPEFLTYFQNEAQLEKSRLLSDRFSAERPKGSFSTLEIQRTEQGDSAMYLCASSYPGGGNEQFFGPGTRLTVL.

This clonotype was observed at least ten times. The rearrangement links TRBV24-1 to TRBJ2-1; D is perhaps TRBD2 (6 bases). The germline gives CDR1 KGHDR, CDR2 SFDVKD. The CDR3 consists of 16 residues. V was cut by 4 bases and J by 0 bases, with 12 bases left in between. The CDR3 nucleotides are TGTGCCACCAGTGAAGCCTCGGGGGTCTCCTACAATGAGCAGTTCTTC. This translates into CATSEASGVSYNEQFF.

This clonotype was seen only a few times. The CDR3 sequence: CSARGDRLAKNIQYF. In nucleotides, the CDR3 is TGCAGTGCTAGAGGGGACAGGTTAGCCAAAAACATTCAGTACTTC. The chain has TRBV20-1 and TRBJ2-4, with 8 nucleotides matching TRBD1. The CDR3 is 15 residues long. V lost 1 base and J lost 0; bases outside the gene matches: 2. Germline values: CDR1 DFQATT, CDR2 SNEGSKA (reference sequence).